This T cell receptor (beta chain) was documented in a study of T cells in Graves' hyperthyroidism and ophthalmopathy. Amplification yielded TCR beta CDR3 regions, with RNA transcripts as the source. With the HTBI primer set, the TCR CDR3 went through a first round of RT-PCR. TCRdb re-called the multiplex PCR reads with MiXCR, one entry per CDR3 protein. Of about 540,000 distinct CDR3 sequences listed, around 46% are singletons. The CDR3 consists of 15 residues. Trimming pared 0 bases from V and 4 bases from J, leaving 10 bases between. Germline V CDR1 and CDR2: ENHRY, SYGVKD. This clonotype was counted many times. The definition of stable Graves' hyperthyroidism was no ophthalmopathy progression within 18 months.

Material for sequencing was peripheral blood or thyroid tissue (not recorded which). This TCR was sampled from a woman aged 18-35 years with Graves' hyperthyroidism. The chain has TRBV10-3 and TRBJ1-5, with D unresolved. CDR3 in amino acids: CAISESTAANQPQHF. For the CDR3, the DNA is TGTGCCATCAGTGAGTCGACGGCAGCTAATCAGCCCCAGCATTTT.